This note documents a single T cell receptor beta chain sequence. Antigen: not known. This record belongs to a study of T cell responses to AZD1222 COVID-19 vaccine. Here immunoSEQ multiplex PCR was the method, and the copy in TCRdb shows in-frame clones only, minus some. Of approximately 80,000 clones detected, approximately 90% appear once; the ten largest clones hold around 30%. General study points: Spike-specific TCRs gained breadth and depth after people received two AZD1222 doses. There were mostly white British donors and more females than males, and clonal diversity was possibly underestimated. Only a handful of AZD1222 recipients, more than five in all, had baseline seropositivity. Regions 160-218 and 743-854 dominated among vaccine-associated CD4 TCRs spanning spike.

The V and J ends lost 6 bases and 8 bases respectively, with 13 bases between them. The CDR3 has 12 amino acids. The specimen was peripheral blood, collected 28 days after the second AZD1222 dose. The rearrangement links TRBV12-3 or TRBV12-4 to TRBJ1-2, with unresolved D. This TCR derives from an adult who received the AZD1222 COVID-19 vaccine. CDR3 DNA: TGTGCCAGCAGAATGGGAGCTGGGGGCTACACCTTC. Protein sequence: CASRMGAGGYTF.